This is a list of T cell receptor beta chains from one sample in a study of T cell responses to AZD1222 COVID-19 vaccine. Sequencing used immunoSEQ multiplex PCR; TCRdb keeps in-frame clones, though not all of them. The sample consists of more than 120,000 clones, about nine tenths of them appearing once. The sequencing here drew on peripheral blood, taken 28 days after the second AZD1222 dose. The receptor set was obtained from an adult who received the AZD1222 COVID-19 vaccine. CDR3s include the opening cysteine and the closing phenylalanine or tryptophan. The order of the fields is D gene, CDR3 length, clone size, V gene, J gene, CDR3 protein, CDR3 DNA. A D gene is named only where the DNA matches it firmly. Clone size is given for some rows only: seen once, a few or many times, or a class if the clone is expanded.

TRBD1	16	.	TRBV5-1	TRBJ1-1	CASSPGTGGRNTEAFF	TGCGCCAGCAGCCCCGGGACAGGAGGGCGGAACACTGAAGCTTTCTTT
TRBD2	16	.	TRBV28	TRBJ2-7	CASSLGLAVSSYEQYF	TGTGCCAGCAGCCTTGGGCTAGCGGTGAGCTCCTACGAGCAGTACTTC
.	13	.	TRBV6-5	TRBJ1-1	CASRGQLNTEAFF	TGTGCCAGCAGAGGACAGCTTAACACTGAAGCTTTCTTT
.	12	.	TRBV19	TRBJ1-6	CASSLGDSPLHF	TGTGCCAGTAGTCTGGGTGATTCACCCCTCCACTTT
TRBD1	13	.	TRBV29-1	TRBJ2-7	CSALGQGRLEQYF	TGCAGCGCACTGGGACAGGGGCGCCTCGAGCAGTACTTC
.	15	.	TRBV5-6	TRBJ2-2	CASTFGAGPTGELFF	TGTGCCAGCACCTTCGGGGCGGGTCCCACCGGGGAGCTGTTTTTT
.	14	.	TRBV5-1	TRBJ1-1	CASSLAGAGAEAFF	TGCGCCAGCAGCTTGGCGGGGGCTGGCGCTGAAGCTTTCTTT
.	13	.	TRBV3-1/TRBV3-2	TRBJ1-2	CASSQEAGHGYTF	TGTGCCAGCAGCCAAGAGGCCGGACATGGCTACACCTTC
TRBD2	14	.	TRBV29-1	TRBJ2-1	CSVRLSGRGNEQFF	TGCAGCGTCCGTCTAAGCGGGAGAGGGAATGAGCAGTTCTTC
.	15	.	TRBV7-8	TRBJ1-2	CASSLTSASIYGYTF	TGTGCCAGCAGCCTCACCTCGGCCAGTATCTATGGCTACACCTTC
TRBD1	15	.	TRBV28	TRBJ1-2	CASNQAGTGVGGYTF	TGTGCCAGCAACCAAGCCGGGACAGGGGTTGGTGGCTACACCTTC
.	13	few	TRBV19	TRBJ1-1	CASSRGPSTEAFF	TGTGCCAGTAGTAGGGGACCGAGCACTGAAGCTTTCTTT
.	15	.	TRBV19	TRBJ1-3	CASSTRGTSGNTIYF	TGTGCCAGTAGTACCAGGGGCACCTCTGGAAACACCATATATTTT
.	14	.	TRBV9	TRBJ1-2	CASSVGGSNYGYTF	TGTGCCAGCAGCGTTGGGGGCTCTAACTATGGCTACACCTTC
TRBD1	15	.	TRBV19	TRBJ1-5	CASSIAGQGNQPQHF	TGTGCCAGTAGTATAGCGGGACAGGGGAATCAGCCCCAGCATTTT
TRBD2	22	.	TRBV3-1/TRBV3-2	TRBJ2-1	CASSPLSLTSGRAGSSYNEQFF	TGTGCCAGCAGCCCCTTATCCCTGACTAGCGGGAGGGCCGGGTCCTCCTACAATGAGCAGTTCTTC
.	13	once	TRBV25-1	TRBJ1-3	CASSAAGLNTIYF	TGTGCCAGCAGCGCCGCGGGACTGAACACCATATATTTT
.	13	.	TRBV6-5	TRBJ2-6	CASSHEGANVLTF	TGTGCCAGCAGCCACGAGGGGGCCAACGTCCTGACTTTC
.	15	.	TRBV2	TRBJ1-5	CASSPGPTGNQPQHF	TGTGCCAGCAGTCCGGGCCCCACGGGCAATCAGCCCCAGCATTTT
.	17	.	TRBV5-4	TRBJ2-2	CASSLEGGSGRTGELFF	TGTGCCAGCAGCCTCGAGGGTGGTAGCGGACGCACCGGGGAGCTGTTTTTT
.	15	.	TRBV6-5	TRBJ1-1	CASSLQGGVRTEAFF	TGTGCCAGCAGTCTCCAGGGTGGGGTACGGACTGAAGCTTTCTTT
.	14	.	TRBV5-6	TRBJ1-3	CASRGGTAGNTIYF	TGTGCCAGCAGAGGAGGGACGGCTGGAAACACCATATATTTT
TRBD1	15	.	TRBV6-5	TRBJ2-1	CASKKGQAGYNEQFF	TGTGCCAGCAAAAAGGGACAGGCGGGCTACAATGAGCAGTTCTTC
.	11	.	TRBV19	TRBJ2-3	CASRKMDTQYF	TGTGCCAGTAGGAAGATGGATACGCAGTATTTT
.	15	.	TRBV5-1	TRBJ1-4	CASSATVTTNEKLFF	TGCGCCAGCAGCGCGACAGTTACCACTAATGAAAAACTGTTTTTT
.	13	.	TRBV5-1	TRBJ2-1	CASTLAGNNEQFF	TGCGCCAGCACTCTTGCAGGGAACAATGAGCAGTTCTTC
TRBD2	16	few	TRBV7-9	TRBJ2-3	CASSSGLAGGPDTQYF	TGTGCCAGCAGCTCGGGACTAGCGGGGGGTCCAGATACGCAGTATTTT
.	16	.	TRBV25-1	TRBJ2-7	CASSSPGVSLSYEQYF	TGTGCCAGCAGTAGTCCTGGGGTGTCCTTGAGTTACGAGCAGTACTTC
TRBD1	20	.	TRBV5-5	TRBJ1-4	CASSLVPGQGGEGTNEKLFF	TGTGCCAGCAGCTTGGTTCCGGGACAGGGAGGGGAAGGGACTAATGAAAAACTGTTTTTT
.	12	once	TRBV12-3/TRBV12-4	TRBJ2-1	CASTGRDNEQFF	TGTGCCAGCACTGGACGGGACAATGAGCAGTTCTTC
TRBD1	15	.	TRBV29-1	TRBJ1-1	CSVEVGQGVYTEAFF	TGCAGCGTTGAGGTTGGACAGGGAGTATACACTGAAGCTTTCTTT
.	15	.	TRBV28	TRBJ2-3	CASSSRVLRADTQYF	TGTGCCAGCAGTTCGCGGGTCCTGCGCGCAGATACGCAGTATTTT
.	14	.	TRBV10-3	TRBJ2-4	CAISDNRESNIQYF	TGTGCCATCAGTGATAACAGGGAATCAAACATTCAGTACTTC
TRBD1	13	.	TRBV30	TRBJ1-2	CAWSAIHRGSYTF	TGTGCCTGGAGCGCAATCCACAGGGGTAGCTACACCTTC
TRBD1	13	.	TRBV10-3	TRBJ1-5	CAIRGQSNQPQHF	TGTGCCATCAGGGGACAGAGCAATCAGCCCCAGCATTTT
.	12	.	TRBV7-2	TRBJ1-1	CASSLARHEAFF	TGTGCCAGCAGCTTAGCGAGACACGAAGCTTTCTTT
.	16	once	TRBV5-1	TRBJ1-5	CASSPAGTGSNQPQHF	TGCGCCAGCAGCCCCGCAGGGACCGGTAGCAATCAGCCCCAGCATTTT
TRBD1	17	once	TRBV7-6	TRBJ2-5	CASSLTKTGTGEETQYF	TGTGCCAGCAGCCTTACCAAGACAGGGACCGGGGAAGAGACCCAGTACTTC
TRBD2	14	.	TRBV3-1/TRBV3-2	TRBJ2-5	CASRDSGSWETQYF	TGTGCCAGCAGGGATAGCGGGAGTTGGGAGACCCAGTACTTC
TRBD1	14	.	TRBV3-1/TRBV3-2	TRBJ2-3	CASSQGRQGDTQYF	TGTGCCAGCAGCCAAGGCCGACAGGGGGATACGCAGTATTTT
.	14	.	TRBV5-1	TRBJ2-5	CASSALLGEETQYF	TGCGCCAGCAGCGCCCTTTTGGGAGAAGAGACCCAGTACTTC
TRBD2	15	.	TRBV29-1	TRBJ2-1	CSAAPSGREFHEQFF	TGCAGCGCCGCCCCCAGCGGGAGAGAATTCCATGAGCAGTTCTTC
TRBD2	20	.	TRBV4-1	TRBJ2-5	CASSPIGLSSGGQYQETQYF	TGCGCCAGCAGCCCTATAGGGTTGTCTAGCGGGGGCCAATACCAAGAGACCCAGTACTTC
TRBD1	13	.	TRBV28	TRBJ1-1	CASSLGTGGKAFF	TGTGCCAGCAGTTTAGGTACAGGGGGCAAGGCTTTCTTT
.	11	.	TRBV6-5	TRBJ2-5	CASSGGETQYF	TGTGCCAGCAGCGGGGGAGAGACCCAGTACTTC
TRBD2	19	once	TRBV4-3	TRBJ2-7	CASSQGGIVRGLAGAGQYF	TGCGCCAGCAGCCAAGGAGGGATTGTTAGGGGACTAGCGGGGGCCGGGCAGTACTTC
.	15	.	TRBV18	TRBJ2-1	CASSPPQEGYNEQFF	TGTGCCAGCTCACCACCCCAGGAGGGCTACAATGAGCAGTTCTTC
.	17	.	TRBV7-2	TRBJ1-5	CASSQVGGFGSNQPQHF	TGTGCCAGCAGCCAAGTCGGCGGGTTTGGCAGCAATCAGCCCCAGCATTTT
.	15	.	TRBV5-1	TRBJ2-2	CASSLVQTNTGELFF	TGCGCCAGCAGCTTGGTTCAGACGAACACCGGGGAGCTGTTTTTT
TRBD1	12	.	TRBV28	TRBJ1-5	CASNDRGQPQHF	TGTGCCAGCAACGACAGGGGACAGCCCCAGCATTTT
.	14	.	TRBV11-2	TRBJ2-7	CASSSSTGPYEQYF	TGTGCCAGCAGCTCATCGACAGGACCTTACGAGCAGTACTTC
TRBD1	14	.	TRBV15	TRBJ1-2	CATSPSQGAGGYTF	TGTGCCACCAGCCCATCACAGGGGGCGGGTGGCTACACCTTC
.	15	.	TRBV6-6	TRBJ2-2	CASRLQGTNTGELFF	TGTGCCAGCCGCCTACAGGGTACGAACACCGGGGAGCTGTTTTTT
.	14	.	TRBV5-1	TRBJ1-3	CASSLARAKDTIYF	TGCGCCAGCAGCTTGGCTCGCGCCAAGGACACCATATATTTT
.	12	.	TRBV29-1	TRBJ2-5	CSVETLGETQYF	TGCAGCGTTGAAACCTTGGGGGAGACCCAGTACTTC
TRBD1	16	.	TRBV5-5	TRBJ2-1	CASSLRTGGNLNEQFF	TGTGCCAGCAGCCTAAGAACAGGGGGGAATCTGAATGAGCAGTTCTTC
.	16	once	TRBV27	TRBJ1-1	CASSLRAQMSGTEAFF	TGTGCCAGCAGTCTAAGGGCCCAAATGTCGGGCACTGAAGCTTTCTTT
.	14	.	TRBV7-8	TRBJ2-4	CASSFGLAKNIQYF	TGTGCCAGCAGCTTCGGACTTGCCAAAAACATTCAGTACTTC
.	12	.	TRBV28	TRBJ2-7	CASGPVTGEQYF	TGTGCCAGCGGGCCGGTAACGGGCGAGCAGTACTTC